The entry below describes one T cell receptor (beta chain). Produced via immunoSEQ multiplex PCR; TCRdb's table is partial and in-frame only. This table holds 45,000 to 65,000 clones, around 82% found once. The data belong to a study of blood T cell repertoires in COVID-19. The CDR3 runs 18 residues. The germline V gene encodes CDR1 SGDLS and CDR2 YYNGEE. The J segment lost 0 bases and the V segment lost 3 bases, leaving 10 bases of the junction unmatched. Sequenced input: peripheral blood. The chain couples TRBV9 to TRBJ2-3; 10 positions agree with TRBD2. The sequence came from a woman aged 80 or older with COVID-19, enrolled during active disease. The CDR3 region has the DNA TGTGCCAGCAGCGACGGGACTAGCGTGAGATCTAGCACAGATACGCAGTATTTT. Translating gives CASSDGTSVRSSTDTQYF.